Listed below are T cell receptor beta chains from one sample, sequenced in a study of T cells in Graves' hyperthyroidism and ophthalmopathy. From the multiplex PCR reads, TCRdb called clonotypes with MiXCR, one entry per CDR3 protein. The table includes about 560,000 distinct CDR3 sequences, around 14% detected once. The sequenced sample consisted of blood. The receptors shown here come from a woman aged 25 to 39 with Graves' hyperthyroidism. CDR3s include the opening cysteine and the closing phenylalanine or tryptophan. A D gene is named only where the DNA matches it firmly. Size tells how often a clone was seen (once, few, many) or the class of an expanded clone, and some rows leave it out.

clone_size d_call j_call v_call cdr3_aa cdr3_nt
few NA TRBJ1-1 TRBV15 CATSRERSGTAFF TGTGCCACCAGCAGAGAACGGTCAGGGACGGCTTTCTTT
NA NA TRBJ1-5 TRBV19 CASSIVAGQPQHF TGTGCCAGTAGTATTGTGGCGGGCCAGCCCCAGCATTTT
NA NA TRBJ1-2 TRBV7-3 CASSPTTSFDGYTF TGTGCCAGCAGCCCTACAACCTCCTTCGATGGCTACACCTTC
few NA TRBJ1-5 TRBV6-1 CASNGDVIRGQPQHF TGTGCCAGCAACGGGGATGTGATCAGGGGTCAGCCCCAGCATTTT
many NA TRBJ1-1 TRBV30 CAWVPGAEAFF TGTGCCTGGGTTCCCGGGGCTGAAGCTTTCTTT
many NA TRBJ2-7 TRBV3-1 CASSQDSRSSYEQYF TGTGCCAGCAGCCAAGATTCCCGAAGCTCCTACGAGCAGTACTTC
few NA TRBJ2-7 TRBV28 CASSLTQGLGNYEQYF TGTGCCAGCAGTTTAACACAGGGCTTGGGGAACTACGAGCAGTACTTC
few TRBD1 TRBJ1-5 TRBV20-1 CSARRTGGSNQPQHF TGCAGTGCCAGACGGACAGGGGGGAGCAATCAGCCCCAGCATTTT
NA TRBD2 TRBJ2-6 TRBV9 CASSVSVGTSGTGANVLTF TGTGCCAGCAGCGTTTCCGTTGGGACTAGCGGGACCGGGGCCAACGTCCTGACTTTC
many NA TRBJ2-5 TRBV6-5 CASSYFAVRETQYF TGTGCCAGCAGTTACTTTGCCGTAAGGGAGACCCAGTACTTC
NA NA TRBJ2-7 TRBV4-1 CASSQDWTALNEQYF TGCGCCAGCAGCCAAGATTGGACAGCACTCAACGAGCAGTACTTC
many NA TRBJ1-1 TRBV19 CASSIGGRVSTEAFF TGTGCCAGTAGTATCGGCGGCAGGGTGAGCACTGAAGCTTTCTTT
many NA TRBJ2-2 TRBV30 CAWKTPSTGELFF TGTGCCTGGAAAACGCCTTCCACCGGGGAGCTGTTTTTT
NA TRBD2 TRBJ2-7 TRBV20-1 CSARVAGVGLEQYF TGCAGTGCTAGAGTTGCGGGAGTGGGTCTCGAGCAGTACTTC